This T cell receptor (beta chain) was sequenced in a study of cytomegalovirus exposure and HLA in healthy donors (dated by TCRdb to about 2017). Background for the entire study: In an earlier analysis of roughly 590 of the donors, under 300 Gb of sequence data and 90 million to 120 million unique TCR beta sequences from 180 million or so T cells were reported. Among 398 genotyped donors of the cohort, an average of around 220,000 unique TCR beta nucleotide sequences was sequenced per donor, of which roughly 17% were non-productive. A separate validation cohort of roughly 120 different subjects was used in addition to the roughly 670-subject first cohort. In a later analysis, previously published TCR beta repertoires from 670 or so donors were re-analyzed and high-resolution HLA genotyping was added so that TCR occurrence patterns could be studied. The number of donors typed differed by locus, with 629-630 for A, B, C, DRB1 and DQB1, over 500 for DQA1, approximately 580 for DPA1, and around 450 for DPB1. The genetic ancestry cluster associated with self-reported Caucasian donors included about 84% of the roughly 400 genotyped donors. Alongside the repertoire data, information on donor age, sex, ethnicity and CMV serostatus was compiled. A later genetic analysis took genome-wide SNP genotypes for about three fifths of the 666 donors and used that subset as a discovery cohort. All discovery cohort repertoires had been generated on a single sequencing platform. HLA typing included class I and class II loci at four-digit resolution. In an earlier analysis of 550 to 700 of the donors, high-throughput TCR beta sequencing was used to judge whether each TCR beta V gene segment behaved as functional or pseudogenic. The study aimed to test whether cataloging public T cell receptors could reveal signatures of past pathogen exposure. The T cell repertoires of around 670 subjects were profiled by immunosequencing and related to cytomegalovirus serostatus. An early release covering around 630 HLA-typed donors comprised about 300 gigabases of sequencing data and approximately 80 million unique TCR sequences. A handful of DR-DQ haplotypes were handled as single units for association and clustering because linkage in the cohort was strong. The study combined high-throughput TCR immunosequencing, statistical association of individual TCRs with disease status, and machine learning to predict cytomegalovirus infection status. The later analysis used no new phenotypic data to find candidate immune exposures, relying instead on TCR beta sequences and their occurrence across donors. Study-level results and caveats: In vitro tests confirmed that three of the cytomegalovirus-associated TCR beta chains recognize cytomegalovirus antigens. Linkage disequilibrium might explain the correlated functional status among segregating V segments, but an unknown experimental factor could not be excluded. In the study, roughly 160 TCR beta chains were listed as associated with cytomegalovirus. In a later analysis, most CMV-associated TCR beta chains were found to appear HLA-restricted, with HLA associations seemingly driven largely by CMV exposure. In a later analysis, the rate of TCR association differed among HLA loci, with DRB1 alleles having the most associated TCRs and HLA-C alleles having the fewest. Because counts were too low, about 18 rarely observed V segments, including chromosome 9 orphons, were left out of the earlier analysis of about 500 of the donors. The authors suggested that the approach could potentially be extended to other disease states and immunological phenotypes. Compared with equally common non-associated chains, HLA-associated TCR beta chains in a later analysis were more clonally expanded and had lower generation probabilities. CMV serostatus was the only immune exposure information available for the cohort. Cytomegalovirus status was reported to be diagnosed by the classifier with high specificity and sensitivity in both the original and validation cohorts. The 87-base-pair reads could not distinguish some IMGT-functional V segments, including TRBV6-2 and TRBV6-3, so those segments were excluded. According to a later analysis, parvovirus B19, influenza, CMV and Epstein-Barr virus appeared linked to several top co-occurrence clusters. A group of highly shared sequence variants was considered likely to be a technical artifact of the sequencing pipeline. Compared with the approximately 600-donor mean, donors in an Asian-associated ancestry cluster had fewer N-insertions in productive TCRs, according to a later genetic analysis. A further reported finding was that TCR beta sequences accurately predicted the HLA-A and HLA-B alleles for most subjects in the first cohort. Most TCR sequences were seen in very few donors, while some public TCRs were found in many individuals. Strong co-occurrence of HLA alleles, especially DR and DQ, made assigning TCR associations to individual alleles difficult. A later genetic analysis associated a missense DCLRE1C variant with V-gene and J-gene trimming of TCR beta chains, and an independent cohort replicated the association. The presence/absence analyses assumed that sequencing depth was roughly uniform across donors, and that assumption may not be true. In an earlier analysis of approximately 600 of the donors, most TCR beta V segments were observed in productive rearrangements about 90% or about 30% of the time, broadly matching IMGT annotations. HLA typing was unavailable for some donors at each locus, so association tests used only the typed subset. In this cohort, only TCR beta chains were sequenced, and detectable features were limited by the absence of alpha or paired-chain data. In a later analysis, 16,951 TCR beta sequences were associated with specific HLA alleles at a false discovery rate of 0.05.

In total, about 650 healthy bone marrow donors made up the cohort. At the time of sampling, every cohort member was nominally healthy, though immune exposures that went unrecorded were likely present. The donor was CMV seropositive and was included in the group of 250 to 350 seropositive cohort members. A peripheral blood sample was provided by each donor, and peripheral blood mononuclear cells were used for TCR beta sequencing. Genomic DNA extraction from the blood cell samples was performed with the Qiagen DNeasy Blood Extraction Kit. The library was generated by the immunoSEQ multiplex PCR assay. A mixture of 60 forward primers for TCR Vbeta segments and 13 reverse primers for TCR Jbeta segments was used in the multiplex PCR. The CDR3 region of rearranged TCR beta genes was amplified from genomic DNA with a multiplex PCR assay. On the Illumina HiSeq System, the amplified TCR beta libraries were sequenced as 87-base-pair reads. The original pipeline was this. Across the 500 to 850 repertoires, a later analysis counted 80 million or so unique TCR beta chains, 8.5 million to 12 million of which were shared by at least two donors. Raw reads were error-corrected and collapsed into unique sequences with a nearest-neighbor algorithm that merged closely related sequences to remove PCR and sequencing errors. Alignment of CDR3 sequences to IMGT reference sequences was used to assign V, D and J gene segments. For a sequence to be retained, a match of at least six nucleotides was required to both a V gene segment and a J gene segment. Rearrangements were classified as productive when the CDR3 lacked stop codons and remained in frame with V and J, and all other rearrangements were classified as non-productive. CDR3 was defined by IMGT convention, running from the second conserved V-encoded cysteine to the conserved J-encoded phenylalanine. Sequences without an unambiguous match to a single V gene segment were excluded from the earlier analysis of about 640 of the donors. In an earlier analysis of more than 500 of the donors, a V segment was called functional when productive rearrangements were above 56.7%, and segregating when the standard deviation between donors exceeded 5%. A statistical classification framework was built to diagnose cytomegalovirus status from the catalog of TCR beta chain sequences. In a later analysis, V and J genes were assigned by comparing TCR nucleotide sequences against IMGT/GENE-DB human TR gene sequences. A later analysis assigned CDR3 sequences and most-parsimonious VDJ recombination scenarios with the TCRdist pipeline. In a later analysis, every TCR beta chain was defined by the combination of its CDR3 amino acid sequence and its V-gene family, and reads without a unique V-gene family were dropped. As a way to deal with suspected cross-contamination and a sequencing artifact, a later analysis dropped hundreds of nucleotide sequences that were highly shared and had low generation probability. In a later analysis, a clonal expansion index was calculated for each public chain from normalized within-repertoire ranks of inferred template counts. Generation probabilities in a later analysis came from a VDJ recombination model fitted to out-of-frame rearrangements, and those results were checked against IGoR. In a later analysis, hypergeometric tests were used to score TCR-TCR, TCR-HLA and TCR-CMV co-occurrence, with a repertoire-size bias correction applied to TCR pairs. To estimate false discovery rates, a later analysis permuted the HLA or CMV assignments 20 times. A later analysis grouped co-occurring TCRs with DBSCAN, adding TCRdist sequence similarity when clustering within HLA-allele-positive subsets. Repertoires with fewer than 30,000 or more than 120,000 public chains, plus five repertoires with anomalous nucleotide sharing, were excluded from co-occurrence clustering. TCRdb re-hosts the immuneACCESS table, in-frame sequences only. Its copies lack some clones; in the studies checked, an unresolved V gene accounts for under half of them, and the cause for the rest is not known. V and J calls and clone size are copied from that table; D and trimming were computed from the DNA. This sample gives 120,000 or so clones in total; approximately 80% of them show up just once. The ten largest make up less than 5.5% of the sample.

In the case of this clone: No cognate antigen has been identified for it. Base-call qualities are not available, and no considerably larger clone is one nucleotide away.

Including the terminal cysteine and phenylalanine, the CDR3 comprises 14 residues. Left in the record is the CDR3 DNA by itself, 42 bases read in frame from the first base. Looking up the germline V gene yields CDR1 SGHRS and CDR2 YFSETQ. Here V drops 2 bases and J drops 5 bases, and the junction holds 3 bases not matched to any gene. The TCR sequence derives from a middle-aged man in good health and CMV-seropositive. What was sequenced was PBMCs. The sequence is built from TRBV5-1 and TRBJ1-5; the central 8 bases match TRBD1. The DNA sequence reads TGCGCCAGCAGCTTCGCAGGGGGCCATCAGCCCCAGCATTTT. It translates to CASSFAGGHQPQHF.